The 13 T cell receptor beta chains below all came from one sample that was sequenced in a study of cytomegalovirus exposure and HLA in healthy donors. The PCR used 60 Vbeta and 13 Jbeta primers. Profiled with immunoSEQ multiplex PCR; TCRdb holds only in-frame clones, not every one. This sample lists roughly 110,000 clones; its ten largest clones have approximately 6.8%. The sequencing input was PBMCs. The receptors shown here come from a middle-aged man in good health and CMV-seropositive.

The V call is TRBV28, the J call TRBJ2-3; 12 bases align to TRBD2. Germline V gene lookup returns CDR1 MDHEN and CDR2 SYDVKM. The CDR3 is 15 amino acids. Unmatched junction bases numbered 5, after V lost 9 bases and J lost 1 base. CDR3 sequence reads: CASSGTSGRTDTQYF. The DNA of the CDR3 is TGTGCCAGTAGTGGGACTAGCGGGCGCACAGATACGCAGTATTTT.

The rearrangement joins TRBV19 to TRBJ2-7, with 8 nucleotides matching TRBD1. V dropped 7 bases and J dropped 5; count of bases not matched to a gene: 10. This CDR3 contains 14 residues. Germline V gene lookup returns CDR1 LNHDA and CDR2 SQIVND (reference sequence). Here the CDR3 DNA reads TGTGCCAGTACCACCGGGACAGGAATTAACGAGCAGTACTTC. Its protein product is CASTTGTGINEQYF.

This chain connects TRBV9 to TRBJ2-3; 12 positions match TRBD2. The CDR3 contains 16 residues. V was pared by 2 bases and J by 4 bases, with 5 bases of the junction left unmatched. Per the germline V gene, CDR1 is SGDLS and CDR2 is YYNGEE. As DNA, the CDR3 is TGTGCCAGCAGCGTCCTAGCGGGAGGGCCCCCAGATACGCAGTATTTT. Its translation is CASSVLAGGPPDTQYF.

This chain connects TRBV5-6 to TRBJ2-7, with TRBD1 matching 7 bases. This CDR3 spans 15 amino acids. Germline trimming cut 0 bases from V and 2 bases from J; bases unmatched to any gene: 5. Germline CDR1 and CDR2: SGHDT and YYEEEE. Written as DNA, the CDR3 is TGTGCCAGCAGCTTGGTTCGGGACAGCGCCTACGAGCAGTACTTC. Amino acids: CASSLVRDSAYEQYF. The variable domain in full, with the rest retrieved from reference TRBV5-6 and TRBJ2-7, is DAGVTQSPTHLIKTRGQQVTLRCSPKSGHDTVSWYQQALGQGPQFIFQYYEEEERQRGNFPDRFSGHQFPNYSSELNVNALLLGDSALYLCASSLVRDSAYEQYFGPGTRLTVT.

The CDR3 is CASSAGLAGTYEQYF. CDR3 nucleotide sequence: TGCGCCAGCAGCGCGGGACTAGCGGGAACCTACGAGCAGTACTTC. This chain links TRBV5-1 with TRBJ2-5; 13 nucleotides line up with TRBD2. The J call is in doubt because the DNA end fits TRBJ2-7 better. This CDR3 is built from 15 residues. Germline V gives CDR1 SGHRS, CDR2 YFSETQ.

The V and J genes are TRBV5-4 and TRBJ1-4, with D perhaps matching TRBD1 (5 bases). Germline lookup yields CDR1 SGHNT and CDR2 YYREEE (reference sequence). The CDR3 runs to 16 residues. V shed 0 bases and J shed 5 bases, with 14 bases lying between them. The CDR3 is CASSLARMGGNEKLFF. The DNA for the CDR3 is TGTGCCAGCAGCTTGGCTCGAATGGGGGGAAATGAAAAACTGTTTTTT.

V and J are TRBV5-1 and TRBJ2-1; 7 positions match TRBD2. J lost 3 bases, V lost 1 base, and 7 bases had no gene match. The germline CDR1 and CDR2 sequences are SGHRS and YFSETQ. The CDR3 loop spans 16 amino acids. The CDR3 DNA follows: TGCGCCAGCAGCTTGATGGGCGGGGGAGGCTACAATGAGCAGTTCTTC. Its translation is CASSLMGGGGYNEQFF.

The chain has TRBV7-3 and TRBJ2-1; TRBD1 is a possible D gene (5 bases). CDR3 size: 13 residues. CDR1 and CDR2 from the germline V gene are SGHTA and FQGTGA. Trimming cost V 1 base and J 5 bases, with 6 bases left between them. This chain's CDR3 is CASSLMGHNEQFF. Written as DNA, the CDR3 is TGTGCCAGCAGCTTAATGGGGCACAATGAGCAGTTCTTC. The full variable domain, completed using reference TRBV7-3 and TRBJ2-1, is GAGVSQTPSNKVTEKGKYVELRCDPISGHTALYWYRQSLGQGPEFLIYFQGTGAADDSGLPNDRFFAVRPEGSVSTLKIQRTERGDSAVYLCASSLMGHNEQFFGPGTRLTVL.

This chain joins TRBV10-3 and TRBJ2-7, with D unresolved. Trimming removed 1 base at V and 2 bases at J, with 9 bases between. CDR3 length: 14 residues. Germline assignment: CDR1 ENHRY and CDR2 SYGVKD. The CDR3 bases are TGTGCCATCAGTGAGTATCAGATCCCCTACGAGCAGTACTTC. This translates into CAISEYQIPYEQYF.

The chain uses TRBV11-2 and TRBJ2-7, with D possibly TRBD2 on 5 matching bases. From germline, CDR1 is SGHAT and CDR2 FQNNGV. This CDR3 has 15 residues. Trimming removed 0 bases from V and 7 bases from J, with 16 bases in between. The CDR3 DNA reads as TGTGCCAGCAGCTTAGAAGGGAGATCCCGGTATGAGCAGTACTTC. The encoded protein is CASSLEGRSRYEQYF.

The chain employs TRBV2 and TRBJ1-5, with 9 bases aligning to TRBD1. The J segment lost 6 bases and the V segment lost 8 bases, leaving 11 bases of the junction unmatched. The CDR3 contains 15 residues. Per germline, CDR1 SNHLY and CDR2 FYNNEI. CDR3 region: CASLEDRGFGQPQHF. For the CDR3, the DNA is TGTGCCAGCCTCGAAGACAGGGGGTTCGGTCAGCCCCAGCATTTT.

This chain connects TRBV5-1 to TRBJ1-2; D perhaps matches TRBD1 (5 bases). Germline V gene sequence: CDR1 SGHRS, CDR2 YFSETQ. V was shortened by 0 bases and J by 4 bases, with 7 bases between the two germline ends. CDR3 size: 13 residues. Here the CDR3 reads CASSLGGSYGYTF. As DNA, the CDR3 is TGCGCCAGCAGCTTGGGGGGCAGCTATGGCTACACCTTC.

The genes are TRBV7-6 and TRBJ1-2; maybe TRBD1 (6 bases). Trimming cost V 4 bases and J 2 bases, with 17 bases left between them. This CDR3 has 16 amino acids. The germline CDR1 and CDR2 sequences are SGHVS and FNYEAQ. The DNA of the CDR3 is TGTGCCAGCAGCTCAGATACAGGGTATTCGAACTATGGCTACACCTTC. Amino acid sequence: CASSSDTGYSNYGYTF.